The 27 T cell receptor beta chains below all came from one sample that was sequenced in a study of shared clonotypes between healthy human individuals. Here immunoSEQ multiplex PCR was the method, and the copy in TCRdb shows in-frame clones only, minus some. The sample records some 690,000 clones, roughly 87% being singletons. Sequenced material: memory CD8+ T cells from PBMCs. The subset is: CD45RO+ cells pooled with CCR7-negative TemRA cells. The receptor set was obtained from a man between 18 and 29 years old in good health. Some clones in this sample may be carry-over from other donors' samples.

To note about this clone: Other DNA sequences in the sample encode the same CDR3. DNA of the CDR3: TGTGCCAGCAGCCTTCGCACAGATACGCAGTATTTT. This encodes CASSLRTDTQYF. The gene calls are TRBV11-2 and TRBJ2-3; D is uncertain. CDR3 size: 12 residues. Germline V gene data show CDR1 as SGHAT and CDR2 as FQNNGV. With 5 bases removed from V and 1 base from J, the gap between germline ends came to 4 bases.

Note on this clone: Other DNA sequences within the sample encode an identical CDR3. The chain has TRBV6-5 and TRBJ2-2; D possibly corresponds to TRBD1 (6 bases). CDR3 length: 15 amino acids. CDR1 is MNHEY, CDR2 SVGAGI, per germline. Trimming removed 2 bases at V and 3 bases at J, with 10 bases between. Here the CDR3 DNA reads TGTGCCAGCAGTTACAGTCAGGGGTACACCGGGGAGCTGTTTTTT. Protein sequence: CASSYSQGYTGELFF.

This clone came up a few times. The CDR3, as DNA: TGCACCAGCAGCCGCAGACAGGATGATTTGACCGGGGAGCTGTTTTTT. It translates to CTSSRRQDDLTGELFF. The rearrangement links TRBV1 to TRBJ2-2; the table gives TRBD1 as D, unverified against the DNA. TRBV1 is an annotated pseudogene. The CDR3 sequence is 16 residues long.

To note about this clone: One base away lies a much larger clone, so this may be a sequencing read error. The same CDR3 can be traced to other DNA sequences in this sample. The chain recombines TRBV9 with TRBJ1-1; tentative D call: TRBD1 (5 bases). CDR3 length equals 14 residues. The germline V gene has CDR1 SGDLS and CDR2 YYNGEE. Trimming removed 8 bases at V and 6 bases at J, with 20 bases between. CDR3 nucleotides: TGTGCCAGTAGCACCACCGAGGGGCTGTCTGAAGCTTTCTTT. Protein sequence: CASSTTEGLSEAFF.

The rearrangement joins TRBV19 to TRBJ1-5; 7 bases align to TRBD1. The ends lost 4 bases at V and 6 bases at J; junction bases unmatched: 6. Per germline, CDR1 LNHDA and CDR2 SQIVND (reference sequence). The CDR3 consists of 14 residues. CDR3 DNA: TGTGCCAGTAGTAACAGGGGTGGGGTTCAGCCCCAGCATTTT. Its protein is CASSNRGGVQPQHF.

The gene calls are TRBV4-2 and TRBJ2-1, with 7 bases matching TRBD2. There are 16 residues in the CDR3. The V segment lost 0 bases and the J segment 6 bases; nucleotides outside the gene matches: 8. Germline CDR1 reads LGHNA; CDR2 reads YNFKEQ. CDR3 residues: CASSQDFERERNEQFF. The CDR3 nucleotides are TGTGCCAGCAGCCAAGATTTCGAGCGGGAACGCAATGAGCAGTTCTTC.

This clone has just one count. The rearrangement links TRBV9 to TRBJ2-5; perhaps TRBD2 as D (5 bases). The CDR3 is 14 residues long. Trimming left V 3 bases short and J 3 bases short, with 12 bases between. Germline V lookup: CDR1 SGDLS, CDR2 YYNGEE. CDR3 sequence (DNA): TGTGCCAGCAGCGAGGGCGGGTCAAAAGAGACCCAGTACTTC. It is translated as CASSEGGSKETQYF. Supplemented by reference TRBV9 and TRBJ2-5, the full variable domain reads DSGVTQTPKHLITATGQRVTLRCSPRSGDLSVYWYQQSLDQGLQFLIQYYNGEERAKGNILERFSAQQFPDLHSELNLSSLELGDSALYFCASSEGGSKETQYFGPGTRLLVL.

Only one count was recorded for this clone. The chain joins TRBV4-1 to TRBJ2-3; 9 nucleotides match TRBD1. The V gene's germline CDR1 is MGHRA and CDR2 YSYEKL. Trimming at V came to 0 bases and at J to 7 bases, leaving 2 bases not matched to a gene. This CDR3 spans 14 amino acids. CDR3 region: CASSQEDRGNTQYF. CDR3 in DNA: TGCGCCAGCAGCCAAGAAGACAGGGGGAATACGCAGTATTTT.

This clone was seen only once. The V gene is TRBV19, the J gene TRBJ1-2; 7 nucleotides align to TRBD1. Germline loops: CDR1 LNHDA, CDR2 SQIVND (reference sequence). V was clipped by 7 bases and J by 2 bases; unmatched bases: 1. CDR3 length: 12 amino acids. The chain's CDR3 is CASIQGNYGYTF. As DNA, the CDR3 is TGTGCCAGTATACAGGGGAACTATGGCTACACCTTC.

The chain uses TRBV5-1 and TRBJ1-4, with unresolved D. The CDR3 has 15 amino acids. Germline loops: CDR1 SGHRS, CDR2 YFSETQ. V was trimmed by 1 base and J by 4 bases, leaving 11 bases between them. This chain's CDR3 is CASSLTRSSNEKLFF. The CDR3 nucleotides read TGCGCCAGCAGCTTGACGAGGTCAAGTAATGAAAAACTGTTTTTT.

CDR3 sequence (DNA): TGCGCCAGCAGCAAGGCCAACTCCCGAGCTGGGGGCGAGCAGTACTTC. This sequence encodes CASSKANSRAGGEQYF. This chain uses TRBV4-1 with TRBJ2-7, with D perhaps TRBD1 or TRBD2 (5 bases each). This CDR3 is built from 16 residues. Per germline, CDR1 MGHRA and CDR2 YSYEKL. V lost 5 bases and J 6 bases, leaving 23 bases between the germline ends.

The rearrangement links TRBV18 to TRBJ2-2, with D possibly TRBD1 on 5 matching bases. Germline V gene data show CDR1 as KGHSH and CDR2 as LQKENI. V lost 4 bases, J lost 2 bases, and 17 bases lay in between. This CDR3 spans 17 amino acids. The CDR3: CASSRTFLDLNTGELFF. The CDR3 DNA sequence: TGTGCCAGCTCACGGACATTTTTAGACTTAAACACCGGGGAGCTGTTTTTT.

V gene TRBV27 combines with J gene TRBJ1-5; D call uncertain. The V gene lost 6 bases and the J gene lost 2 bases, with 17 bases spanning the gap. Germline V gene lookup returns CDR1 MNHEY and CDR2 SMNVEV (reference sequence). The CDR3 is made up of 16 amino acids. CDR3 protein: CASSPAPFGGNQPQHF. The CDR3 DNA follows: TGTGCCAGCAGCCCTGCCCCGTTCGGTGGCAATCAGCCCCAGCATTTT.

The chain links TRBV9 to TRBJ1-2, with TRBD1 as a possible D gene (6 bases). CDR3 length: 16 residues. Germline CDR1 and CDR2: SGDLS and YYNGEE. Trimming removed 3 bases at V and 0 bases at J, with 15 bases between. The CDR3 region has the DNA TGTGCCAGCAGCGCGTGGGGGGCCCAAGCTAACTATGGCTACACCTTC. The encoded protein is CASSAWGAQANYGYTF.

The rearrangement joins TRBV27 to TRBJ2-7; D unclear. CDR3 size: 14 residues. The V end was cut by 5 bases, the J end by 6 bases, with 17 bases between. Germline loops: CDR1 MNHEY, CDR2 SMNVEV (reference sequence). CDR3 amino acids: CASSPRTRASEQYF. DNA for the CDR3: TGTGCCAGCAGTCCCCGGACCCGGGCGAGCGAGCAGTACTTC.

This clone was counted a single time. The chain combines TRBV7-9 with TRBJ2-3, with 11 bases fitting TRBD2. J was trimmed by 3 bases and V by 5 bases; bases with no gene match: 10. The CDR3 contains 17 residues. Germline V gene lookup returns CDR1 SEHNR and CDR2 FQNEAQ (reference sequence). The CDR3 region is CASSTPRTSGPTDTQYF. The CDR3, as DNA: TGTGCCAGCAGCACGCCCCGGACTAGCGGGCCTACAGATACGCAGTATTTT.

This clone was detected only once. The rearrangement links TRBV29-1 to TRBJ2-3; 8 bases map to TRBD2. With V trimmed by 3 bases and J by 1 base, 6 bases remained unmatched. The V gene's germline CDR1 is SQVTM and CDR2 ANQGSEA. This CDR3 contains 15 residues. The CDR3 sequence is CSVDLGLVGTDTQYF. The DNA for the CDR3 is TGCAGCGTTGACCTGGGACTAGTTGGCACAGATACGCAGTATTTT.

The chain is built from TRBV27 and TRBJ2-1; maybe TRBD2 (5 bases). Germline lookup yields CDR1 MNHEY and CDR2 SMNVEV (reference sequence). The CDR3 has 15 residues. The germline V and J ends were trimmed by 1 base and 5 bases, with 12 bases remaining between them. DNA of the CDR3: TGTGCCAGCAGTTTATTACGCGGACTTAACAATGAGCAGTTCTTC. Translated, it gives CASSLLRGLNNEQFF.

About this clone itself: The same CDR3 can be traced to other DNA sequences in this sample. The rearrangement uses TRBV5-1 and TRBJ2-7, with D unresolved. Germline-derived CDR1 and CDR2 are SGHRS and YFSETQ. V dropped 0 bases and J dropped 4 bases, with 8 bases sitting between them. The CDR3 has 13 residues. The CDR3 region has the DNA TGCGCCAGCAGCTTGGCCCTGGGTTACGAGCAGTACTTC. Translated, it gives CASSLALGYEQYF.

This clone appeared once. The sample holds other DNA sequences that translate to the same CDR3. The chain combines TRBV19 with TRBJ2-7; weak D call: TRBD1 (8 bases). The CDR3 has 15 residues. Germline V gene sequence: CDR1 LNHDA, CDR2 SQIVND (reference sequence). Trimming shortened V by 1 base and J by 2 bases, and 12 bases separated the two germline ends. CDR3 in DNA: TGTGCCAGTAGTATAGGTACAGGGGGGGCCTACGAGCAGTACTTC. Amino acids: CASSIGTGGAYEQYF.

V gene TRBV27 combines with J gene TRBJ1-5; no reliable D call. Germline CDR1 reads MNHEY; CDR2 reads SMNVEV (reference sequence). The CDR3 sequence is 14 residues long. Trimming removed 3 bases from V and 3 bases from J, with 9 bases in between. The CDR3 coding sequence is TGTGCCAGCAGTTTGGCAGGTACCAATCAGCCCCAGCATTTT. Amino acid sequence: CASSLAGTNQPQHF.

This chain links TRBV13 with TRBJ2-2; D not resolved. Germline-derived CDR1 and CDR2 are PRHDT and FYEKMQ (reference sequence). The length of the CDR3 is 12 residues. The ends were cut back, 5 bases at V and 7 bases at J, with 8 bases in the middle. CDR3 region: CASSLPDGELFF. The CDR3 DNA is TGTGCCAGCAGCCTCCCTGACGGGGAGCTGTTTTTT. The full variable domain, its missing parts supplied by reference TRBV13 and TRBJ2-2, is AAGVIQSPRHLIKEKRETATLKCYPIPRHDTVYWYQQGPGQDPQFLISFYEKMQSDKGSIPDRFSAQQFSDYHSELNMSSLELGDSALYFCASSLPDGELFFGEGSRLTVL.

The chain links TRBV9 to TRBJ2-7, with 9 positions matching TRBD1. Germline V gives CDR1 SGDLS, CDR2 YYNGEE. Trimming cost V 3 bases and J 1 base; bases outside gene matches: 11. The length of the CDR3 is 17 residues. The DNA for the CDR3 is TGTGCCAGCAGCGCCGGAGCCAGGACAGGGGCTTCCTACGAGCAGTACTTC. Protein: CASSAGARTGASYEQYF.

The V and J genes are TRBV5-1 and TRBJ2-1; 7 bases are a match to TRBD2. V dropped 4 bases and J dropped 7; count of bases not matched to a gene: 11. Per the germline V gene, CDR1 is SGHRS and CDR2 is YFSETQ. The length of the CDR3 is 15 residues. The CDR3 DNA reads TGCGCCAGCAGCCTGAACACGGACGGGAGGAATGAGCAGTTCTTC. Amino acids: CASSLNTDGRNEQFF.

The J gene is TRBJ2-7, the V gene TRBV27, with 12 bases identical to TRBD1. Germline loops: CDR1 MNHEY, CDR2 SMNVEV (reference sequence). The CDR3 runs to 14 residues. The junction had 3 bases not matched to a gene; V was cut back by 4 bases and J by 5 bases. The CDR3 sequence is CASSSGQGAHEQYF. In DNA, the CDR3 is TGTGCCAGCAGTTCGGGACAGGGGGCTCACGAGCAGTACTTC.

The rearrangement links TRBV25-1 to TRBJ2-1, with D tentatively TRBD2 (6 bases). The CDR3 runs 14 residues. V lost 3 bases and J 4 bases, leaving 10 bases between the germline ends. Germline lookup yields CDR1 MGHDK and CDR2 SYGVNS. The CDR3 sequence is CASSDGTAYNEQFF. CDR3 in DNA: TGTGCCAGCAGTGACGGGACTGCTTACAATGAGCAGTTCTTC.

The CDR3 here is CASGLVGAGGVETQYF. Written as DNA, the CDR3 is TGTGCTAGTGGTTTGGTAGGGGCAGGGGGCGTGGAGACCCAGTACTTC. The V gene is TRBV12-5, the J gene TRBJ2-5; TRBD1 matches at 8 bases. CDR3 length: 16 amino acids. The ends lost 0 bases at V and 5 bases at J; junction bases unmatched: 8. From germline, CDR1 is LGHNT and CDR2 FRNRAP.